The 23 T cell receptor beta chains given below trace back to one sample, sequenced in a study of T cells in Graves' hyperthyroidism and ophthalmopathy. TCR beta CDR3 region amplification was performed from RNA transcripts. With the HTBI primer set, the TCR CDR3 went through a first round of RT-PCR. TCRdb passed the multiplex PCR reads through MiXCR, listing each CDR3 protein once. The data show around 300,000 distinct CDR3 sequences, with about an eighth seen just once and almost 8% held by the top ten. Specimen: blood. The receptors derive from a young woman with Graves' hyperthyroidism that later progressed to Graves' ophthalmopathy.

Ten or more counts support this clonotype. The V gene is TRBV6-1, the J gene TRBJ1-1; D ambiguous. The germline V and J ends were trimmed by 5 bases and 4 bases, with 17 bases remaining between them. The CDR3 covers 15 residues. From germline, CDR1 is MNHNS and CDR2 SASEGT. The CDR3 DNA reads TGTGCCAGCAGTCAAACCCCGTCGGTTGGCACTGAAGCTTTCTTT. Its protein product is CASSQTPSVGTEAFF.

This clonotype was seen at least ten times. The chain links TRBV18 to TRBJ1-1; D is perhaps TRBD1 (6 bases). CDR1 and CDR2 (germline): KGHSH, LQKENI. V was shortened by 5 bases and J by 1 base, with 8 bases between the two germline ends. CDR3 length equals 13 residues. In DNA, the CDR3 is TGTGCCAGCTCAGCACAGGGGAACACTGAAGCTTTCTTT. Its translation: CASSAQGNTEAFF.

The chain carries TRBV4-1 and TRBJ2-7; 9 bases are shared with TRBD1. V was clipped by 5 bases and J by 3 bases; unmatched bases: 14. Germline V gives CDR1 MGHRA, CDR2 YSYEKL. CDR3 length: 17 amino acids. CDR3 residues: CASSKEISTGGGYEQYF. Written as DNA, the CDR3 is TGCGCCAGCAGCAAGGAGATCTCGACAGGGGGTGGCTACGAGCAGTACTTC.

This clonotype was recorded many times. The rearrangement links TRBV28 to TRBJ1-4, with 7 positions matching TRBD1. V dropped 5 bases and J dropped 8; count of bases not matched to a gene: 14. The germline CDR1 and CDR2 sequences are MDHEN and SYDVKM. The CDR3 spans 16 residues. DNA of the CDR3: TGTGCCAGCAGTACCCTAACAGGGGCTATGGGGGAAAAACTGTTTTTT. Translation gives CASSTLTGAMGEKLFF.

This clonotype has a count of ten or more. The chain couples TRBV5-6 to TRBJ2-1; weak D call: TRBD1 (7 bases). Germline V gene sequence: CDR1 SGHDT, CDR2 YYEEEE. The CDR3 is 14 amino acids. Trimming pared 1 base from V and 9 bases from J, leaving 14 bases between. CDR3 coding DNA: TGTGCCAGCAGCTTGAGTCACAGGGGAGGTGAGCAGTTCTTC. Its translation: CASSLSHRGGEQFF.

This clonotype was seen a few times. A much larger clone differs from this one at a single base, so this may be a read error. The genes are TRBV5-5 and TRBJ2-5; unclear D gene. The CDR3 totals 11 residues. V lost 2 bases, J lost 4 bases, and 3 bases lay in between. Germline loops: CDR1 SGHKS, CDR2 YYEKEE (reference sequence). The CDR3 nucleotides read TGTGCCAGCAGCTTTATAGAGACCCAGTACTTC. It yields the protein CASSFIETQYF. The full variable domain, rest sourced from reference TRBV5-5 and TRBJ2-5, is DAGVTQSPTHLIKTRGQQVTLRCSPISGHKSVSWYQQVLGQGPQFIFQYYEKEERGRGNFPDRFSARQFPNYSSELNVNALLLGDSALYLCASSFIETQYFGPGTRLLVL.

This clonotype was seen ten or more times. The chain recombines TRBV7-9 with TRBJ2-5; D possibly matches TRBD1 or TRBD2 (5 bases each). With 5 bases removed from V and 5 bases from J, the gap between germline ends came to 15 bases. The CDR3 loop spans 14 amino acids. CDR1 is SEHNR and CDR2 is FQNEAQ in the germline V gene (reference sequence). This CDR3 is CASSQGEPGETQYF. CDR3 nucleotides: TGTGCCAGCAGCCAGGGAGAGCCCGGGGAGACCCAGTACTTC.

This clonotype was recorded many times. The chain employs TRBV10-3 and TRBJ2-5; the match to TRBD2 covers 8 bases. Trimming at V came to 8 bases and at J to 4 bases, leaving 18 bases not matched to a gene. The CDR3 totals 17 residues. Per germline, CDR1 ENHRY and CDR2 SYGVKD. The CDR3 DNA reads TGTGCCATCCAAACGCGTAGCAGCGGGAGAACTAGAGAGACCCAGTACTTC. Translation: CAIQTRSSGRTRETQYF.

In this sample, this clonotype turned up many times. The CDR3 DNA is TGCAGTGCTACGTCTGAGTGGGCACCTATAACCTACGAGCAGTACTTC. It codes for CSATSEWAPITYEQYF. This chain joins TRBV20-1 and TRBJ2-7; D gene ambiguous. Germline assignment: CDR1 DFQATT and CDR2 SNEGSKA (reference sequence). The CDR3 extends over 16 amino acids. Trimming took off 4 bases at V and 2 bases at J, with 21 bases between the two ends.

The gene calls are TRBV11-2 and TRBJ2-5, with 9 bases aligning to TRBD2. V shed 3 bases and J 4 bases; nucleotides not matched to a gene: 15. The length of the CDR3 is 18 residues. The germline V gene has CDR1 SGHAT and CDR2 FQNNGV. The CDR3 is CASSFGGSGRNHRETQYF. DNA of the CDR3: TGTGCCAGCAGCTTTGGCGGGAGCGGGAGGAATCATCGAGAGACCCAGTACTTC.

This clonotype was counted at least ten times. The chain uses TRBV12-5 and TRBJ2-2, with D hard to call. Trimming pared 4 bases from V and 1 base from J, leaving 16 bases between. Germline V gene data show CDR1 as LGHNT and CDR2 as FRNRAP. This CDR3 contains 17 residues. The CDR3 coding sequence is TGTGCTAGTGGTTCACAACAGCCTGGGCAGAACACCGGGGAGCTGTTTTTT. Translated, it gives CASGSQQPGQNTGELFF.

This clonotype was seen a few times. V gene TRBV2 combines with J gene TRBJ1-1; 7 nucleotides agree with TRBD1. V shed 5 bases and J 11 bases; nucleotides not matched to a gene: 8. The CDR3 sequence is 12 residues long. Germline CDR1 reads SNHLY; CDR2 reads FYNNEI. The CDR3 reads CASSYSQGEAFF. The CDR3 nucleotides are TGTGCCAGCAGTTACTCTCAGGGGGAGGCTTTCTTT.

A note on this clonotype: This could be a read error, since a much larger clone is one nucleotide away. J is TRBJ2-1 and V is TRBV6-2 or TRBV6-3; D remains ambiguous. The CDR3 sequence is 14 residues long. The V end lost 5 bases, the J end lost 10 bases, and 18 bases lay between the germline ends. Germline CDR1 is MNHEY and CDR2 is SVGEGT. CDR3 loop: CASSRPDGPREQFF. Here the CDR3 DNA reads TGTGCCAGCAGTAGACCGGACGGACCCCGCGAGCAGTTCTTC.

This clonotype was seen at least ten times. The V gene is TRBV12-3 or TRBV12-4, the J gene TRBJ2-1; 9 nucleotides agree with TRBD2. With 3 bases clipped from V and 5 bases from J, the junction kept 5 bases outside the gene matches. The CDR3 has 15 residues. Here the CDR3 DNA reads TGTGCCAGCAGTTTGGTGACTAGCGGCGACAATGAGCAGTTCTTC. This sequence encodes CASSLVTSGDNEQFF.

This clonotype was seen ten or more times. This chain connects TRBV4-1 to TRBJ2-7, with 10 bases aligning to TRBD2. This CDR3 has 16 residues. Looked up from germline, CDR1 is MGHRA and CDR2 is YSYEKL. The V segment lost 1 base and the J segment 4 bases; nucleotides outside the gene matches: 7. The CDR3 bases are TGCGCCAGCAGCCAAGCCCCCGGGACTAGCGTTTACGAGCAGTACTTC. It translates to CASSQAPGTSVYEQYF.

This chain connects TRBV11-2 to TRBJ1-1; D uncertain. CDR1 and CDR2 (germline): SGHAT, FQNNGV. CDR3 length equals 13 residues. Trimming stripped 3 bases from V and 4 bases from J, with 9 bases between. DNA for the CDR3: TGTGCCAGCAGCTTGTCCCGCCCCACTGAAGCTTTCTTT. This encodes CASSLSRPTEAFF.

There are a few counts of this clonotype. The chain employs TRBV11-2 and TRBJ2-5; maybe TRBD2 (6 bases). This CDR3 has 16 residues. The V and J ends lost 5 bases and 3 bases respectively, with 19 bases between them. CDR1 is SGHAT, CDR2 FQNNGV, per germline. CDR3 sequence reads: CASSPVGLDLKETQYF. In DNA form, the CDR3 reads TGTGCCAGCAGCCCAGTGGGACTGGATCTTAAAGAGACCCAGTACTTC.

V and J are TRBV20-1 and TRBJ2-3; tentative D call: TRBD2 (6 bases). The V end was cut by 6 bases, the J end by 5 bases, with 18 bases between. This CDR3 has 14 residues. Germline V CDR1 and CDR2: DFQATT, SNEGSKA (reference sequence). In DNA form, the CDR3 reads TGCAGTGCACCCACCGGACTAAAGCGAGATACGCAGTATTTT. Its protein product is CSAPTGLKRDTQYF.

At least ten counts were recorded for this clonotype. This chain joins TRBV12-3 or TRBV12-4 and TRBJ2-1; D uncertain. The V end lost 3 bases, the J end lost 6 bases, and 3 bases lay between the germline ends. This CDR3 has 11 amino acids. The CDR3: CASSFGNEQFF. The CDR3 nucleotides are TGTGCCAGCAGTTTCGGCAATGAGCAGTTCTTC.

This clonotype was picked up many times. The chain employs TRBV5-6 and TRBJ1-1; no reliable D call. The V gene's germline CDR1 is SGHDT and CDR2 YYEEEE. The CDR3 runs 15 residues. V was pared by 0 bases and J by 1 base, with 10 bases between. CDR3 sequence: CASSLAGSPNTEAFF. The CDR3 DNA reads TGTGCCAGCAGCTTGGCCGGCAGTCCGAACACTGAAGCTTTCTTT.

CDR3 protein: CASNTGAYEQYF. Written as DNA, the CDR3 is TGTGCCAGCAATACGGGGGCCTACGAGCAGTACTTC. V is TRBV27 and J is TRBJ2-7, with TRBD2 as a possible D gene (6 bases). This CDR3 comprises 12 residues. Germline V lookup: CDR1 MNHEY, CDR2 SMNVEV (reference sequence). Trimming pared 7 bases from V and 2 bases from J, leaving 9 bases between.

This clonotype was found many times. V and J are TRBV28 and TRBJ2-5, with a possible D match to TRBD1 (6 bases). CDR3 length: 12 residues. V lost 5 bases and J lost 5, with 9 bases in between. CDR1 and CDR2 (germline): MDHEN, SYDVKM. The chain's CDR3 is CASSTGWETQYF. For the CDR3, the DNA is TGTGCCAGCAGTACAGGGTGGGAGACCCAGTACTTC.

This chain uses TRBV6-1 with TRBJ2-3; either TRBD1 or TRBD2 may supply D (6 bases each). Trimming pared 4 bases from V and 0 bases from J, leaving 17 bases between. Germline lookup yields CDR1 MNHNS and CDR2 SASEGT. CDR3 length equals 17 residues. In DNA, the CDR3 is TGTGCCAGCAGTGGCCCCCTTGGAGGGGGAAGCACAGATACGCAGTATTTT. Translating it yields CASSGPLGGGSTDTQYF.